This is a list of T cell receptor beta chains from one sample in a study of T cells after yellow fever vaccination. MiXCR, applied by TCRdb to the 5' RACE reads, yields one record per CDR3 protein. The data contain roughly 350,000 distinct CDR3 sequences, about 4% of them singletons. Sequencing was performed on PBMCs, taken 5 days after the yellow fever booster vaccination. All receptors derive from a man aged 18-30 years who received the YFV17D yellow fever vaccine. Each CDR3 is given with its conserved first and last residue. The D gene is left open where the match is weak. A row's size may be missing; if present it is once, few, many or a size class.

TRBV3-1	TRBD2	NA	TRBJ2-5	CASSQEVLAGVETQYF	TGTGCCAGCAGCCAAGAGGTCCTAGCGGGGGTGGAGACCCAGTACTTC
TRBV7-8	NA	NA	TRBJ1-2	CASSTRDPRYGYTF	TGTGCCAGCAGCACCCGGGACCCCCGATATGGCTACACCTTC
TRBV5-1	NA	NA	TRBJ2-1	CASSSISSYNEQFF	TGCGCCAGCAGCTCGATATCATCCTACAATGAGCAGTTCTTC
TRBV7-9	TRBD1	few	TRBJ2-6	CASSSAARDRGLSGANVLTF	TGTGCCAGCAGCTCCGCCGCTCGGGACAGGGGCCTCTCTGGGGCCAACGTCCTGACTTTC
TRBV7-9	NA	few	TRBJ2-2	CASSLEPRTHITGELFF	TGTGCCAGCAGCTTAGAACCCAGGACACATATCACCGGGGAGCTGTTTTTT
TRBV20-1	TRBD2	many	TRBJ2-3	CSAGDGFAGVGDTQYF	TGCAGTGCTGGGGATGGATTTGCGGGGGTGGGAGATACGCAGTATTTT
TRBV7-2	TRBD1	NA	TRBJ2-5	CASSAGTDQETQYF	TGTGCCAGCAGCGCCGGGACAGATCAAGAGACCCAGTACTTC
TRBV7-8	NA	NA	TRBJ2-1	CASKEGRGAKNEQFF	TGTGCCAGCAAGGAAGGCCGGGGGGCGAAAAATGAGCAGTTCTTC
TRBV29-1	TRBD1	NA	TRBJ2-7	CSVGGTGDYEQYF	TGCAGCGTTGGTGGGACAGGGGACTACGAGCAGTACTTC
TRBV2	NA	few	TRBJ1-5	CASSEGLGYQPQHF	TGTGCCAGCAGTGAGGGTTTGGGATACCAGCCCCAGCATTTT
TRBV20-1	NA	few	TRBJ1-2	CSATGTVNYGYTF	TGCAGTGCTACGGGGACCGTGAACTATGGCTACACCTTC